Below, 6 T cell receptor beta chains from the same sample are listed, as sequenced in a study of cytomegalovirus exposure and HLA in healthy donors (dated by TCRdb to about 2017). Library construction relied on the immunoSEQ multiplex PCR assay. For the multiplex PCR, a mixture combining 60 forward primers for TCR Vbeta segments and 13 reverse primers for TCR Jbeta segments was used. Not all clones reach the TCRdb copy of this immuneACCESS table, which keeps in-frame sequences only. Checked studies attribute under half of the gap to unresolved V genes and leave the rest unexplained. The sample table lists about 82,000 clones, 70% to 85% of them with a count of one. Around 15% of the sample is taken by the ten largest. Sequencing was carried out using PBMCs. These receptor sequences come from a human donor in good health.

The V call is TRBV4-1, the J call TRBJ2-3; possibly TRBD1 for D (5 bases). The V end was cut by 0 bases, the J end by 5 bases, with 15 bases between. The V gene's germline CDR1 is MGHRA and CDR2 YSYEKL. The CDR3 sequence is 16 residues long. The CDR3 region is CASSQDWGSGRDTQYF. The CDR3, as DNA: TGCGCCAGCAGCCAAGATTGGGGCTCCGGGCGAGATACGCAGTATTTT.

The rearrangement uses TRBV19 and TRBJ1-1; weak D call: TRBD1 (5 bases). CDR1 is LNHDA and CDR2 is SQIVND in the germline V gene (reference sequence). This CDR3 comprises 12 residues. Trimming stripped 10 bases from V and 11 bases from J, with 20 bases between. The CDR3 bases are TGTGCCAAATTCCTCGGGCAGGGTGGTGCTTTCTTT. This translates into CAKFLGQGGAFF. Together with reference TRBV19 and TRBJ1-1, the CDR3 gives the full variable domain: DGGITQSPKYLFRKEGQNVTLSCEQNLNHDAMYWYRQDPGQGLRLIYYSQIVNDFQKGDIAEGYSVSREKKESFPLTVTSAQKNPTAFYLCAKFLGQGGAFFGQGTRLTVV.

This rearrangement joins TRBV27 to TRBJ2-1, with 9 bases matching TRBD1. The length of the CDR3 is 14 residues. The junction had 2 bases not matched to a gene; V was cut back by 3 bases and J by 5 bases. Germline values: CDR1 MNHEY, CDR2 SMNVEV (reference sequence). The CDR3 sequence is CASSLGQGNNEQFF. CDR3 sequence (DNA): TGTGCCAGCAGTTTGGGACAGGGAAACAATGAGCAGTTCTTC.

The rearrangement links TRBV5-1 to TRBJ2-1; 7 bases match TRBD1. The V and J ends lost 5 bases and 7 bases, in that order; junction bases with no gene match: 6. CDR1 and CDR2 from the germline V gene are SGHRS and YFSETQ. The CDR3 extends over 13 amino acids. The CDR3 region has the DNA TGCGCCAGCAGTACCGGGACAGATAATGAGCAGTTCTTC. Its translation is CASSTGTDNEQFF.

V is TRBV4-2 and J is TRBJ2-3, with D perhaps TRBD2 (7 bases). The V gene's germline CDR1 is LGHNA and CDR2 YNFKEQ. This CDR3 contains 17 residues. Trimming took off 1 base at V and 8 bases at J, with 22 bases between the two ends. As DNA, the CDR3 is TGTGCCAGCAGCCAAGGAAGCGGGGCGGGGGCCCAGGGTACGCAGTATTTT. It encodes CASSQGSGAGAQGTQYF.

Only a few counts were recorded for this clone. CDR3 loop: CASRRDRRVYEQYF. The DNA for the CDR3 is TGTGCCAGCAGGCGGGACCGGAGGGTTTACGAGCAGTACTTC. The chain recombines TRBV7-2 with TRBJ2-7; TRBD2 is a possible D gene (6 bases). Trimming pared 6 bases from V and 4 bases from J, leaving 16 bases between. There are 14 residues in the CDR3. From germline, CDR1 is SGHTA and CDR2 FQGNSA.